This passage covers 23 T cell receptor beta chains from one sample sequenced in a study of OX40 agonist ivuxolimab in advanced cancers. Only in-frame clones appear in the TCRdb table, and some are missing; sequencing was by immunoSEQ multiplex PCR. The profile shows about 76,000 clones, roughly 80% of them singletons. This specimen consisted of CD4+ or CD8+ T cells sorted from blood, obtained in a trial of the OX40 agonist ivuxolimab. The source of these receptors is an adult with an advanced solid tumor such as melanoma, head and neck, liver or kidney cancer.

J is TRBJ2-1 and V is TRBV5-4; no firm D call. The length of the CDR3 is 13 residues. V lost 1 base, J lost 4 bases, and 6 bases lay in between. Germline CDR1 and CDR2: SGHNT and YYREEE (reference sequence). The CDR3 loop reads CASSLYRYNEQFF. Here the CDR3 DNA reads TGTGCCAGCAGCTTGTATAGGTACAATGAGCAGTTCTTC.

This chain links TRBV19 with TRBJ1-2; no clear D gene. V lost 0 bases to trimming and J lost 4 bases, with 3 bases between them. CDR1 is LNHDA and CDR2 is SQIVND in the germline V gene (reference sequence). This CDR3 is 12 amino acids long. The CDR3 DNA reads TGTGCCAGTAGTATAGAGGGCTATGGCTACACCTTC. It codes for CASSIEGYGYTF.

The count of this clone is one. V and J are TRBV6-6 and TRBJ2-1, with 7 bases lining up with TRBD2. This CDR3 has 13 amino acids. Germline assignment: CDR1 MNHNY and CDR2 SVGAGI (reference sequence). Germline trimming cut 6 bases from V and 7 bases from J; bases unmatched to any gene: 6. CDR3 in amino acids: CASSALGGNEQFF. In DNA, the CDR3 is TGTGCCAGCAGCGCGCTCGGGGGGAATGAGCAGTTCTTC.

The chain is built from TRBV6-5 and TRBJ2-5; D gene uncertain. CDR1 MNHEY and CDR2 SVGAGI come from the germline V gene. The CDR3 is made up of 16 amino acids. V gave up 3 bases and J gave up 3 bases, with 17 bases separating them. Written as DNA, the CDR3 is TGTGCCAGCAGTTATGCCACCTTTGGCGCCGAAGAGACCCAGTACTTC. Its translation is CASSYATFGAEETQYF.

This chain joins TRBV18 and TRBJ2-7; D may correspond to TRBD1 or TRBD2 (7 bases each). The CDR3 consists of 15 residues. Germline V lookup: CDR1 KGHSH, CDR2 LQKENI. Trimming removed 5 bases from V and 5 bases from J, with 19 bases in between. CDR3 residues: CASSIMDQGGNEQYF. CDR3 DNA sequence: TGTGCCAGCTCAATCATGGACCAGGGGGGGAACGAGCAGTACTTC.

The CDR3 region is CASSPTGVQETQYF. For the CDR3, the DNA is TGTGCCAGCAGCCCGACGGGAGTTCAAGAGACCCAGTACTTC. The chain is built from TRBV11-2 and TRBJ2-5; D is perhaps TRBD2 (6 bases). In germline, CDR1 is SGHAT, CDR2 FQNNGV. The CDR3 runs 14 residues. V gave up 5 bases and J gave up 2 bases, with 12 bases separating them. Filled out from reference TRBV11-2 and TRBJ2-5, the complete variable domain reads EAGVAQSPRYKIIEKRQSVAFWCNPISGHATLYWYQQILGQGPKLLIQFQNNGVVDDSQLPKDRFSAERLKGVDSTLKIQPAKLEDSAVYLCASSPTGVQETQYFGPGTRLLVL.

The V and J genes are TRBV9 and TRBJ2-7; D uncertain. This CDR3 region has 10 residues. Germline lookup yields CDR1 SGDLS and CDR2 YYNGEE. The germline V and J ends were trimmed by 8 bases and 5 bases, with 8 bases remaining between them. The CDR3 DNA reads TGTGCCAGGGTTGCGAACGAGCAGTACTTC. This sequence encodes CARVANEQYF.

The chain combines TRBV4-3 with TRBJ1-4; 9 bases map to TRBD1. V shed 3 bases, J shed 4 bases, and the junction held 0 bases outside the gene matches. The CDR3 covers 14 residues. Looked up from germline, CDR1 is LGHNA and CDR2 is YSLEER. In nucleotides, the CDR3 is TGCGCCAGCAGCCAGACAGGGGGTAATGAAAAACTGTTTTTT. Its protein is CASSQTGGNEKLFF.

The rearrangement links TRBV29-1 to TRBJ1-4; D is ambiguous. The CDR3 contains 11 residues. Germline loops: CDR1 SQVTM, CDR2 ANQGSEA. V was clipped by 3 bases and J by 8 bases, with 7 bases between them. CDR3 sequence reads: CSVDEKEKLFF. In DNA, the CDR3 is TGCAGCGTTGACGAAAAGGAAAAACTGTTTTTT.

This chain joins TRBV6-5 and TRBJ1-1; D perhaps matches TRBD1 (6 bases). Looked up from germline, CDR1 is MNHEY and CDR2 is SVGAGI. This CDR3 has 15 residues. Trimming took off 4 bases at V and 8 bases at J, with 20 bases between the two ends. The CDR3 bases are TGTGCCAGCAGTTTCTCAAAGCAGGGGATAAAAGAAGCTTTCTTT. This encodes CASSFSKQGIKEAFF.

This chain connects TRBV12-5 to TRBJ2-2; no firm D call. Trimming took off 7 bases at V and 0 bases at J, with 12 bases between the two ends. Germline CDR1 reads LGHNT; CDR2 reads FRNRAP. This CDR3 is 15 amino acids long. The CDR3 nucleotides are TGTGCTAGTGCTCTGGGGAACGCGAACACCGGGGAGCTGTTTTTT. Protein: CASALGNANTGELFF.

The V and J genes are TRBV6-1 and TRBJ2-7; D uncertain. V was pared by 7 bases and J by 3 bases, with 13 bases between. The CDR3 sequence is 13 residues long. CDR1 is MNHNS and CDR2 is SASEGT in the germline V gene. The CDR3 reads CASNVRVDYEQYF. CDR3 sequence (DNA): TGTGCCAGCAATGTCAGAGTGGACTACGAGCAGTACTTC.

This sequence joins TRBV6-5 and TRBJ2-1; TRBD1 matches at 9 bases. Germline loops: CDR1 MNHEY, CDR2 SVGAGI. With 7 bases clipped from V and 1 base from J, the junction kept 5 bases outside the gene matches. This CDR3 has 15 amino acids. CDR3 DNA sequence: TGTGCCAGCACTAAAGACAGGGGGTCCTACAATGAGCAGTTCTTC. Protein: CASTKDRGSYNEQFF.

CDR3 in DNA: TGTGCCAGCAGCTCCGGGACACGGTACACCGGGGAGCTGTTTTTT. This codes for CASSSGTRYTGELFF. This rearrangement joins TRBV11-2 to TRBJ2-2; TRBD1 might be the D (6 bases). CDR3 length: 15 amino acids. V lost 4 bases, J lost 3 bases, and 12 bases lay in between. Germline CDR1 and CDR2: SGHAT and FQNNGV.

The chain is built from TRBV9 and TRBJ1-5; 8 bases are a match to TRBD1. V lost 2 bases and J lost 7; bases outside the gene matches: 8. Germline V gives CDR1 SGDLS, CDR2 YYNGEE. This CDR3 has 15 residues. In DNA form, the CDR3 reads TGTGCCAGCAGCGTCGGCGGGACAGGTAGGCAGCCCCAGCATTTT. This translates into CASSVGGTGRQPQHF. Together with reference TRBV9 and TRBJ1-5, the CDR3 gives the full variable domain: DSGVTQTPKHLITATGQRVTLRCSPRSGDLSVYWYQQSLDQGLQFLIQYYNGEERAKGNILERFSAQQFPDLHSELNLSSLELGDSALYFCASSVGGTGRQPQHFGDGTRLSIL.

This clone was found a few times. This rearrangement joins TRBV19 to TRBJ1-5; D unclear. Deletions cut 4 bases from V and 6 bases from J, with 13 bases between. Germline-derived CDR1 and CDR2 are LNHDA and SQIVND (reference sequence). This CDR3 has 14 amino acids. The CDR3: CASSTGSRIQPQHF. The DNA for the CDR3 is TGTGCCAGTAGTACCGGGTCCAGAATTCAGCCCCAGCATTTT.

This chain links TRBV7-2 with TRBJ2-2, with D uncertain. The CDR3 is 14 amino acids. Trimming cost V 0 bases and J 1 base, with 3 bases left between them. Germline V gives CDR1 SGHTA, CDR2 FQGNSA. The CDR3 spells CASSLARNTGELFF. DNA for the CDR3: TGTGCCAGCAGCTTAGCGCGGAACACCGGGGAGCTGTTTTTT.

The V gene is TRBV6-5, the J gene TRBJ2-6, with D possibly matching TRBD1 (5 bases). The CDR3 extends over 12 amino acids. The V gene's germline CDR1 is MNHEY and CDR2 SVGAGI. Trimming cost V 4 bases and J 11 bases, with 9 bases left between them. The CDR3 sequence: CASSSTGYVLTF. In nucleotides, the CDR3 is TGTGCCAGCAGTTCCACAGGATACGTCCTGACTTTC.

The chain carries TRBV28 and TRBJ2-3; TRBD2 agrees at 13 bases. V gave up 3 bases and J gave up 0 bases; unmatched junction bases: 6. The V gene's germline CDR1 is MDHEN and CDR2 SYDVKM. CDR3 length equals 18 residues. CDR3 in amino acids: CASSLTSGGTISTDTQYF. DNA of the CDR3: TGTGCCAGCAGTTTGACTAGCGGGGGGACTATTAGCACAGATACGCAGTATTTT. Looking up the rest from reference TRBV28 and TRBJ2-3 gives the full variable domain: DVKVTQSSRYLVKRTGEKVFLECVQDMDHENMFWYRQDPGLGLRLIYFSYDVKMKEKGDIPEGYSVSREKKERFSLILESASTNQTSMYLCASSLTSGGTISTDTQYFGPGTRLTVL.

This chain joins TRBV28 and TRBJ2-5; weak D call: TRBD1 (5 bases). V lost 4 bases and J 4 bases, leaving 7 bases between the germline ends. This CDR3 is 12 amino acids long. Germline V gene data show CDR1 as MDHEN and CDR2 as SYDVKM. CDR3 protein: CASSYRTETQYF. In nucleotides, the CDR3 is TGTGCCAGCAGTTACAGGACAGAGACCCAGTACTTC. Combining the CDR3 with reference TRBV28 and TRBJ2-5 gives the whole variable domain DVKVTQSSRYLVKRTGEKVFLECVQDMDHENMFWYRQDPGLGLRLIYFSYDVKMKEKGDIPEGYSVSREKKERFSLILESASTNQTSMYLCASSYRTETQYFGPGTRLLVL.

The chain recombines TRBV30 with TRBJ1-5, with 7 bases aligning to TRBD1. CDR1 is GTSNPN and CDR2 is SVGIG in the germline V gene (reference sequence). With V trimmed by 6 bases and J by 5 bases, 7 bases remained unmatched. The CDR3 loop spans 13 amino acids. CDR3 loop: CACSTGADQPQHF. The CDR3 DNA reads TGTGCCTGCTCAACAGGGGCGGATCAGCCCCAGCATTTT.

V usage is TRBV6-5 and J usage is TRBJ2-3; maybe TRBD2 (5 bases). CDR1 and CDR2 from the germline V gene are MNHEY and SVGAGI. Deletions cut 6 bases from V and 5 bases from J, with 18 bases between. CDR3 length: 15 residues. The CDR3 protein is CASREVFNLEDTQYF. In DNA form, the CDR3 reads TGTGCCAGCAGGGAGGTTTTTAACTTGGAAGATACGCAGTATTTT.

The gene calls are TRBV19 and TRBJ2-1; tentative D call: TRBD1 (6 bases). Germline V CDR1 and CDR2: LNHDA, SQIVND (reference sequence). The ends were cut back, 5 bases at V and 5 bases at J, with 19 bases in the middle. The CDR3 contains 16 residues. The CDR3 region is CASSATSARGDNEQFF. The CDR3 DNA sequence: TGTGCCAGTAGTGCCACGAGCGCCAGGGGTGACAATGAGCAGTTCTTC.